This TCR beta chain is from a study of shared clonotypes between healthy human individuals. Study context: Samples came from two female and three male donors aged 18 to 49.

Division of CD4+ cells produced a CD45RA+ naive subset and a CD45RA-negative memory subset. As to this clone: The antigen is not known.

After removal of 4 bases from V and 2 bases from J, the junction contained 10 bases not matched to a gene. The germline gives CDR1 GTSNPN, CDR2 SVGIG (reference sequence). The CDR3 is 15 amino acids. TCRdb's copy holds only in-frame clones and misses some; the assay was immunoSEQ multiplex PCR. The table has some 2,000,000 clones, roughly 94% seen once. Study findings and constraints: Sorted-subset sequencing, rarefaction showed, was incomplete despite large depth.

Sequencing used naive CD4+ T cells sorted from blood. Subset reported: CD45RA+ positively selected. The receptor comes from a man younger than 30 in good health. V is TRBV30 and J is TRBJ2-5; 7 bases agree with TRBD1. CDR3 DNA: TGTGCCTGGACTGTAACGGGACAGCCTCAAGAGACCCAGTACTTC. This gives the protein CAWTVTGQPQETQYF. The variable domain in full, with the rest retrieved from reference TRBV30 and TRBJ2-5, is SQTIHQWPATLVQPVGSPLSLECTVEGTSNPNLYWYRQAAGRGLQLLFYSVGIGQISSEVPQNLSASRPQDRQFILSSKKLLLSDSGFYLCAWTVTGQPQETQYFGPGTRLLVL.